The 18 T cell receptor beta chains given below trace back to one sample, sequenced in a study of a mutant IDH1 vaccine in newly diagnosed glioma. Clones were sequenced by immunoSEQ multiplex PCR, and TCRdb holds only the in-frame ones, with some missing. The table lists 56,000 or so clones, 60% to 80% of them singletons, with 5.3% in the top ten. These receptors' antigens are unknown. Stated time point: week 47, end of study. Each dose delivered 300 ug of mutant IDH1 20-mer peptide subcutaneously with imiquimod. The input for sequencing was PBMCs, taken from a glioma patient whose treatment included an IDH1 peptide vaccine. All receptors come from a man between 50 and 59 years old with glioma.

The chain joins TRBV7-8 to TRBJ2-1; 12 bases align to TRBD2. The CDR3 is 16 amino acids. Germline V CDR1 and CDR2: SGHVS, FQNEAQ. V lost 5 bases and J lost 7; bases outside the gene matches: 9. CDR3 bases: TGTGCCAGCAGCCAAGATGGACTAGCGGGGATGAATGAGCAGTTCTTC. Translating gives CASSQDGLAGMNEQFF.

The genes are TRBV14 and TRBJ2-3; unclear D gene. V lost 1 base, J lost 0 bases, and 8 bases lay in between. The CDR3 extends over 15 amino acids. Germline V gives CDR1 SGHDN, CDR2 FVKESK. CDR3 in amino acids: CASSQAGTSTDTQYF. The CDR3 DNA follows: TGTGCCAGCAGCCAAGCCGGTACTAGCACAGATACGCAGTATTTT.

The chain carries TRBV6-1 and TRBJ2-2; 8 bases match TRBD1. CDR3 length equals 16 residues. Per the germline V gene, CDR1 is MNHNS and CDR2 is SASEGT. V dropped 4 bases and J dropped 1; count of bases not matched to a gene: 5. CDR3 sequence reads: CASSGTGGMNTGELFF. The CDR3 nucleotides read TGTGCCAGCAGTGGTACAGGGGGTATGAACACCGGGGAGCTGTTTTTT.

The V and J genes are TRBV29-1 and TRBJ1-3; D gene unclear. The germline CDR1 and CDR2 sequences are SQVTM and ANQGSEA. The V end was cut by 2 bases, the J end by 2 bases, with 7 bases between. This CDR3 comprises 13 residues. CDR3 nucleotides: TGCAGCGTTGAAACAGACACTGGAAACACCATATATTTT. Amino acid sequence: CSVETDTGNTIYF.

V is TRBV4-1 and J is TRBJ2-6, with 9 bases lining up with TRBD1. From germline, CDR1 is MGHRA and CDR2 YSYEKL. V was clipped by 3 bases and J by 9 bases; unmatched bases: 3. The length of the CDR3 is 14 residues. The CDR3 loop reads CASSHLGQGNVLTF. The CDR3 DNA follows: TGCGCCAGCAGCCACCTGGGACAGGGCAACGTCCTGACTTTC.

The CDR3 nucleotides read TGTGCCAGCAGCGACTCCGTGGGGGGAGGACGGTACGAGCAGTACTTC. Translation: CASSDSVGGGRYEQYF. The chain is built from TRBV6-6 and TRBJ2-7, with D perhaps matching TRBD2 (6 bases). V lost 6 bases to trimming and J lost 4 bases, with 22 bases between them. Germline CDR1 and CDR2: MNHNY and SVGAGI (reference sequence). This CDR3 has 16 residues.

This clone was detected only a few times. V is TRBV2 and J is TRBJ1-6; D may be TRBD1 (5 bases). The V end lost 3 bases, the J end lost 10 bases, and 10 bases lay between the germline ends. In germline, CDR1 is SNHLY, CDR2 FYNNEI. The length of the CDR3 is 13 residues. The CDR3: CASSEGPRSPLHF. CDR3 nucleotide sequence: TGTGCCAGCAGTGAGGGGCCCAGATCACCCCTCCACTTT.

The gene calls are TRBV2 and TRBJ2-3; tentatively, D is TRBD1 (7 bases). In germline, CDR1 is SNHLY, CDR2 FYNNEI. The CDR3 spans 14 residues. V gave up 8 bases and J gave up 6 bases, with 18 bases separating them. The CDR3 nucleotides are TGTGCCAGCGAGCCTGACAGGGACTTTGATACGCAGTATTTT. It codes for CASEPDRDFDTQYF.

This clone was seen more than once but under ten times. J is TRBJ1-6 and V is TRBV5-1; 7 nucleotides match TRBD1. Trimming at V came to 7 bases and at J to 10 bases, leaving 14 bases not matched to a gene. CDR1 SGHRS and CDR2 YFSETQ come from the germline V gene. There are 15 residues in the CDR3. The CDR3 spells CASAQGDGGGSPLHF. The CDR3 DNA reads TGCGCCAGCGCGCAGGGGGATGGAGGAGGGTCACCCCTCCACTTT.

This clone is medium-sized in the sample. This sequence joins TRBV4-1 and TRBJ2-7, with a weak D call TRBD1 (5 bases). The CDR3 has 13 amino acids. Per germline, CDR1 MGHRA and CDR2 YSYEKL. Trimming removed 9 bases at V and 8 bases at J, with 20 bases between. The CDR3 sequence: CASRATETTQQYF. In DNA, the CDR3 is TGCGCCAGTCGAGCGACAGAAACTACGCAGCAGTACTTC.

V usage is TRBV14 and J usage is TRBJ1-1; D not resolved. V shed 0 bases and J shed 7 bases, with 9 bases lying between them. From germline, CDR1 is SGHDN and CDR2 FVKESK. The length of the CDR3 is 13 residues. This CDR3 is CASSQDRWSEAFF. CDR3 coding DNA: TGTGCCAGCAGCCAAGATCGGTGGAGTGAAGCTTTCTTT.

As DNA, the CDR3 is TGCGCCAGCAGCAACCGGAACAGCGGGGCCTCTGGGGCCAACGTCCTGACTTTC. Translated: CASSNRNSGASGANVLTF. The rearrangement links TRBV4-3 to TRBJ2-6; TRBD2 matches 7 bases. The CDR3 runs 18 residues. The V and J ends lost 5 bases and 0 bases, in that order; junction bases with no gene match: 10. Per the germline V gene, CDR1 is LGHNA and CDR2 is YSLEER.

In DNA form, the CDR3 reads TGTGCCATCAGTGCCCGGGGGGGGTCAGATACGCAGTATTTT. This encodes CAISARGGSDTQYF. The V gene is TRBV10-3, the J gene TRBJ2-3, with TRBD2 matching over 8 bases. Germline-derived CDR1 and CDR2 are ENHRY and SYGVKD. This CDR3 is built from 14 residues. Trimming cost V 4 bases and J 4 bases; bases outside gene matches: 4.

The CDR3 DNA is TGTGCCAGCAGTTCCGCCGGGACAGGGAGTCAGCCCCAGCATTTT. Translation gives CASSSAGTGSQPQHF. The chain uses TRBV2 and TRBJ1-5, with 9 bases fitting TRBD1. V lost 5 bases to trimming and J lost 6 bases; unmatched junction nucleotides: 8. The CDR3 is 15 residues long. In germline, CDR1 is SNHLY, CDR2 FYNNEI.

In its sample, this clone was seen once. This chain connects TRBV5-1 to TRBJ2-2, with TRBD2 identical over 9 bases. The V and J ends lost 5 bases and 2 bases, in that order; junction bases with no gene match: 7. Germline V gene lookup returns CDR1 SGHRS and CDR2 YFSETQ. CDR3 length: 16 residues. The CDR3 reads CASRPAGGDNTGELFF. CDR3 nucleotides: TGCGCCAGCAGACCAGCGGGGGGAGACAACACCGGGGAGCTGTTTTTT.

This rearrangement joins TRBV9 to TRBJ2-7, with D perhaps matching TRBD1 (5 bases). V lost 1 base, J lost 2 bases, and 7 bases lay in between. This CDR3 is 13 amino acids long. Looked up from germline, CDR1 is SGDLS and CDR2 is YYNGEE. The CDR3 loop is CASSVQGTYEQYF. CDR3 DNA sequence: TGTGCCAGCAGCGTACAGGGAACCTACGAGCAGTACTTC.

Written as DNA, the CDR3 is TGTGCCAGCAGCCGACAGGGGAACACTGAAGCTTTCTTT. Amino acid sequence: CASSRQGNTEAFF. This chain joins TRBV5-5 and TRBJ1-1, with 7 bases matching TRBD1. Germline loops: CDR1 SGHKS, CDR2 YYEKEE (reference sequence). CDR3 length: 13 amino acids. V was clipped by 4 bases and J by 1 base; unmatched bases: 1.

This clone showed up just once. The chain combines TRBV7-2 with TRBJ2-3; D uncertain. Germline V gene data show CDR1 as SGHTA and CDR2 as FQGNSA. V was pared by 0 bases and J by 4 bases, with 2 bases between. This CDR3 has 12 amino acids. CDR3 protein: CASSLASDTQYF. CDR3 DNA: TGTGCCAGCAGCTTAGCGTCAGATACGCAGTATTTT.